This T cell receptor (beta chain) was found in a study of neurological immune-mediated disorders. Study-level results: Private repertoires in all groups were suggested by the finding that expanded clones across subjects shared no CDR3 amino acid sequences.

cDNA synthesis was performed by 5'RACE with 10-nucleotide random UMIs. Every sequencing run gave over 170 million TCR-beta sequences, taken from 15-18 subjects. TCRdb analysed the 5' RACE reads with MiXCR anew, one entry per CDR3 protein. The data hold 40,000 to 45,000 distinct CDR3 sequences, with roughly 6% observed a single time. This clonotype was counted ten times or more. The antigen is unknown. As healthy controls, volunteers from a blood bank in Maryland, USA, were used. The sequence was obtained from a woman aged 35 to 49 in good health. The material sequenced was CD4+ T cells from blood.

The CDR3 loop is CSVEPGGSYGYTF. The DNA for the CDR3 is TGCAGCGTTGAACCAGGGGGCAGCTATGGCTACACCTTC. The chain links TRBV29-1 to TRBJ1-2; 8 nucleotides match TRBD1. Germline V CDR1 and CDR2: SQVTM, ANQGSEA. The junction had 3 bases not matched to a gene; V was cut back by 2 bases and J by 4 bases. The CDR3 has 13 residues.